These T cell receptor beta chains were read from a single sample in a study of blood T cell repertoires in COVID-19. Here immunoSEQ multiplex PCR was the method, and the copy in TCRdb shows in-frame clones only, minus some. The table has roughly 250,000 clones, around 82% seen once. Material for sequencing was peripheral blood. The origin of the receptors is a woman of 80 years or more with active or convalescent COVID-19. Each CDR3 is given with its conserved first and last residue. The order of the fields is CDR3 DNA, CDR3 protein, J gene, clone size, D gene, V gene, CDR3 length. A D gene is named only where the DNA matches it firmly. Clone size is stated in some rows and not others, as once, few, many or a class when expanded.

cdr3_nt: TGTGCCAGCAGCACGCCTACCTATGGCTACACCTTC
cdr3_aa: CASSTPTYGYTF
j_call: TRBJ1-2
clone_size: NA
d_call: NA
v_call: TRBV5-4
cdr3_length: 12

cdr3_nt: TGTGCCAGTAGTATGCGGGGGTATGATCAGCCCCAGCATTTT
cdr3_aa: CASSMRGYDQPQHF
j_call: TRBJ1-5
clone_size: NA
d_call: NA
v_call: TRBV19
cdr3_length: 14

cdr3_nt: TGTGCCACCAGCAGAGATGCTTCAGGGTCTAATGGCTACACCTTC
cdr3_aa: CATSRDASGSNGYTF
j_call: TRBJ1-2
clone_size: NA
d_call: NA
v_call: TRBV15
cdr3_length: 15

cdr3_nt: TGCGCCAGCAGCCGGGACAGGGATGAGCAGTTCTTC
cdr3_aa: CASSRDRDEQFF
j_call: TRBJ2-1
clone_size: NA
d_call: TRBD1
v_call: TRBV5-1
cdr3_length: 12

cdr3_nt: TGCGCCAGCAGCCAAGCTGGGACAGGGTTGCCCGGGGAGCTGTTTTTT
cdr3_aa: CASSQAGTGLPGELFF
j_call: TRBJ2-2
clone_size: NA
d_call: TRBD1
v_call: TRBV4-1
cdr3_length: 16

cdr3_nt: TGTGCCAGCAGCCAAGATCCCCACGGGGAGCTGTTTTTT
cdr3_aa: CASSQDPHGELFF
j_call: TRBJ2-2
clone_size: NA
d_call: NA
v_call: TRBV3-1/TRBV3-2
cdr3_length: 13

cdr3_nt: TGTGCCAGCAGCCAAGATTTGACTAGCTTGTACTACGAGCAGTACTTC
cdr3_aa: CASSQDLTSLYYEQYF
j_call: TRBJ2-7
clone_size: NA
d_call: TRBD2
v_call: TRBV3-1/TRBV3-2
cdr3_length: 16

cdr3_nt: TGTGCCACCAGCAGACCCTGGGACACCCACACCGGGGAGCTGTTTTTT
cdr3_aa: CATSRPWDTHTGELFF
j_call: TRBJ2-2
clone_size: NA
d_call: NA
v_call: TRBV15
cdr3_length: 16

cdr3_nt: TGTGCCAGCAGCTTGGCCGGGACAGGGGGCAAAGCTTTCTTT
cdr3_aa: CASSLAGTGGKAFF
j_call: TRBJ1-1
clone_size: NA
d_call: TRBD1
v_call: TRBV5-4
cdr3_length: 14

cdr3_nt: TGTGCCAGCTCACCCTTACAGGAACCGAACACTGAAGCTTTCTTT
cdr3_aa: CASSPLQEPNTEAFF
j_call: TRBJ1-1
clone_size: NA
d_call: NA
v_call: TRBV18
cdr3_length: 15

cdr3_nt: TGTGCCACCAGCTCTTCCGGGACAGTCTATGGCTACACCTTC
cdr3_aa: CATSSSGTVYGYTF
j_call: TRBJ1-2
clone_size: once
d_call: TRBD1
v_call: TRBV15
cdr3_length: 14

cdr3_nt: TGCGCCAGCAGCCAAGATCCCGACACAAAAGCTTTCTTT
cdr3_aa: CASSQDPDTKAFF
j_call: TRBJ1-1
clone_size: NA
d_call: NA
v_call: TRBV4-1
cdr3_length: 13

cdr3_nt: TGTGCCAGCAGCACGGGGCTAGCGGAATACAATGAGCAGTTCTTC
cdr3_aa: CASSTGLAEYNEQFF
j_call: TRBJ2-1
clone_size: NA
d_call: TRBD2
v_call: TRBV9
cdr3_length: 15

cdr3_nt: TGCAGTGCTATTGAGCAGGGGGTAGGCTACACCTTC
cdr3_aa: CSAIEQGVGYTF
j_call: TRBJ1-2
clone_size: NA
d_call: TRBD1
v_call: TRBV20-1
cdr3_length: 12

cdr3_nt: TGTGCCAGTTCCTCCCGGGACAGAGCACTCTATGGCTACACCTTC
cdr3_aa: CASSSRDRALYGYTF
j_call: TRBJ1-2
clone_size: NA
d_call: TRBD1
v_call: TRBV19
cdr3_length: 15

cdr3_nt: TGCGCCAGCAGTCCCGAGGGAACTTTTAACACCGGGGAGCTGTTTTTT
cdr3_aa: CASSPEGTFNTGELFF
j_call: TRBJ2-2
clone_size: NA
d_call: NA
v_call: TRBV5-1
cdr3_length: 16

cdr3_nt: TGTGCCAGCAGCTTGGTTGGCGGGACGGGCACCGGGGAGCTGTTTTTT
cdr3_aa: CASSLVGGTGTGELFF
j_call: TRBJ2-2
clone_size: NA
d_call: NA
v_call: TRBV5-4
cdr3_length: 16

cdr3_nt: TGTGCCAGCAGTTCCCACGGGAGAGGGGGGGCAGATACGCAGTATTTT
cdr3_aa: CASSSHGRGGADTQYF
j_call: TRBJ2-3
clone_size: NA
d_call: NA
v_call: TRBV6-6
cdr3_length: 16

cdr3_nt: TGTGCCTGGAGTGTAACTGGGCAGGGCTATGGCTACACCTTC
cdr3_aa: CAWSVTGQGYGYTF
j_call: TRBJ1-2
clone_size: NA
d_call: NA
v_call: TRBV30
cdr3_length: 14

cdr3_nt: TGTGCCAGCAGCCCGGGATCCACGAATCAGCCCCAGCATTTT
cdr3_aa: CASSPGSTNQPQHF
j_call: TRBJ1-5
clone_size: NA
d_call: NA
v_call: TRBV7-2
cdr3_length: 14

cdr3_nt: TGCAGCGTGACTCCCCTAGCGGGGGGGGAGGGTGAGCAGTTCTTC
cdr3_aa: CSVTPLAGGEGEQFF
j_call: TRBJ2-1
clone_size: NA
d_call: TRBD2
v_call: TRBV29-1
cdr3_length: 15

cdr3_nt: TGTGCCAGCAGGAGCTTGGGCCCAAGCTCCTACAATGAGCAGTTCTTC
cdr3_aa: CASRSLGPSSYNEQFF
j_call: TRBJ2-1
clone_size: NA
d_call: NA
v_call: TRBV27
cdr3_length: 16

cdr3_nt: TGTGCCAGTAGTATAGACCCCGGGACAGGGGACTATGGCTACACCTTC
cdr3_aa: CASSIDPGTGDYGYTF
j_call: TRBJ1-2
clone_size: NA
d_call: TRBD1
v_call: TRBV19
cdr3_length: 16

cdr3_nt: TGTGCCAGCAGTTCGACCCAGGGGTACACTGAAGCTTTCTTT
cdr3_aa: CASSSTQGYTEAFF
j_call: TRBJ1-1
clone_size: NA
d_call: NA
v_call: TRBV7-9
cdr3_length: 14

cdr3_nt: TGTGCCATCAATTCGAAGGGAGATAATTCACCCCTCCACTTT
cdr3_aa: CAINSKGDNSPLHF
j_call: TRBJ1-6
clone_size: NA
d_call: NA
v_call: TRBV10-3
cdr3_length: 14

cdr3_nt: TGTGCCAGCAGCTTAAAGGACATTACCGACTATGGCTACACCTTC
cdr3_aa: CASSLKDITDYGYTF
j_call: TRBJ1-2
clone_size: NA
d_call: NA
v_call: TRBV5-4
cdr3_length: 15